The following is a T cell receptor beta chain sequence with its context. The antigen remains undetermined. Using RNA transcripts as the source, TCR beta CDR3 regions were amplified. The primer set for the first-round RT-PCR of the TCR CDR3 was HTBI. TCRdb reprocessed the multiplex PCR reads via MiXCR and lists one record per CDR3 protein. Seen here are some 350,000 distinct CDR3 sequences, approximately 25% observed once, and the top ten hold 70% to 75%. Germline values: CDR1 SQVTM, CDR2 ANQGSEA. The CDR3 has 12 residues. The data stem from a study of T cells in Graves' hyperthyroidism and ophthalmopathy. Notes on the study in general: Ophthalmopathy stood apart from stable hyperthyroidism in a 13 V-J model.

The study excluded patients with uncontrolled infection, other autoimmune disease, pregnancy or lactation. Extraction of PBMCs used more than 8.5 ml of fresh peripheral blood. This TCR was sampled from a man between 50 and 59 years old with Graves' hyperthyroidism. Input material: blood. The chain combines TRBV29-1 with TRBJ2-2, with TRBD1 identical over 10 bases. In DNA form, the CDR3 reads TGCGCTGGACAGGGGGGGACCGGGGAGCTGTTTTTT. Its translation: CAGQGGTGELFF.